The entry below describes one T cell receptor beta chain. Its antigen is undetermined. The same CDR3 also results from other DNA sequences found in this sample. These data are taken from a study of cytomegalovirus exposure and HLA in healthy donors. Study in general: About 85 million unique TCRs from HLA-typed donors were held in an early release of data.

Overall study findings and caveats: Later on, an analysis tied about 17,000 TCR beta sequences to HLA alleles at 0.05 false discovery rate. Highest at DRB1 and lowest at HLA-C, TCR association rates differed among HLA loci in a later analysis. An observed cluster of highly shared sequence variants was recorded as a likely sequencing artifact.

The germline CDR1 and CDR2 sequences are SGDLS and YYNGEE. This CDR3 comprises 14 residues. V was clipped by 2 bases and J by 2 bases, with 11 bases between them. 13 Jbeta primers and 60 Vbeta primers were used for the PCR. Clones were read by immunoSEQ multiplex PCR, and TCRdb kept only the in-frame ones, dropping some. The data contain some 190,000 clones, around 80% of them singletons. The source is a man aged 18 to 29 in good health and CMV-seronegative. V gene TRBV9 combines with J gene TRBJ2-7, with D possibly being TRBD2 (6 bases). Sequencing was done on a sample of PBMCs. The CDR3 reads CASSVGGATYEQYF. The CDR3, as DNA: TGTGCCAGCAGCGTCGGGGGTGCGACCTACGAGCAGTACTTC.